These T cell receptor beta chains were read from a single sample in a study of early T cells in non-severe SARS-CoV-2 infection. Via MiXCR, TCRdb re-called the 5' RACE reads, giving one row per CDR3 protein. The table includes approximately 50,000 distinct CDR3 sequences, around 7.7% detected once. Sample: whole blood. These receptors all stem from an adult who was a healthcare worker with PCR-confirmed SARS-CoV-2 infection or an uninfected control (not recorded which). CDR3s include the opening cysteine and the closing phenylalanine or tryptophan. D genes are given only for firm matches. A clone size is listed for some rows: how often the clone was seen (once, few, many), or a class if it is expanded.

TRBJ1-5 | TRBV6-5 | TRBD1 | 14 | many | TGTGCCAGCAGCCAGGGGGCTGGCAATCAGCCCCAGCATTTT | CASSQGAGNQPQHF
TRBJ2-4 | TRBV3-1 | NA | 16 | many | TGTGCCAGCAGCCAAGTTTGGGGCATCCGAGGGGACATTCAGTACTTC | CASSQVWGIRGDIQYF
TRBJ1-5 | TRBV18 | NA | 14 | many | TGTGCCAGCTCACAACAGGCGAGCAATCAGCCCCAGCATTTT | CASSQQASNQPQHF
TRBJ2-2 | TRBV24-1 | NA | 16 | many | TGTGCCACCAGTGATACCCGTCGCGTGGGGACCGGGGAGCTGTTTTTT | CATSDTRRVGTGELFF
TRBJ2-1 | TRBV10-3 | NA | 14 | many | TGTGCCATCAGTGAGGATGTTAGGGGCAATGAGCAGTTCTTC | CAISEDVRGNEQFF
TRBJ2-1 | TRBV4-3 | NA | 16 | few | TGCGCCAGCAGCCAAGATAAGGGGGGCCCTCGCAATGAGCAGTTCTTC | CASSQDKGGPRNEQFF
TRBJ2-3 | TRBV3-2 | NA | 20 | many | TGTGCCAGCAGACGAACTCGGACTAGCGGGGGCCAACAAAGCACAGATACGCAGTATTTT | CASRRTRTSGGQQSTDTQYF
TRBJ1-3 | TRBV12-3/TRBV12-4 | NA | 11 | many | TGTGCCAGCGGCTCTGGAAACACCATATATTTT | CASGSGNTIYF
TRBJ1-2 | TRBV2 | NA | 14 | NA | TGTGCCAGCAGTGCACAGGGAACTAACTATGGCTACACCTTC | CASSAQGTNYGYTF
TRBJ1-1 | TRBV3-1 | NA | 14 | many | TGTGCCAGCAGCCCGATAGAAGGGAACACTGAAGCTTTCTTT | CASSPIEGNTEAFF
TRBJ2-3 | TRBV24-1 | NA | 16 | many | TGTGCCACCAGTGACACTAGCGAGGGGGCCGGAGATACGCAGTATTTT | CATSDTSEGAGDTQYF
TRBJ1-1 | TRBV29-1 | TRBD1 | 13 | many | TGCAGCGACCGACAGGGAGCTAACACTGAAGCTTTCTTT | CSDRQGANTEAFF
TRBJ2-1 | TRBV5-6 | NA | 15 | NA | TGTGCCAGCAGCTTCAGGGGGGTTGTATCCAATGAGCAGTTCTTC | CASSFRGVVSNEQFF
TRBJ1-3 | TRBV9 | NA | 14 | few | TGTGCCAGCAGCAGTACCAGCGGAGGAAACACCATATATTTT | CASSSTSGGNTIYF
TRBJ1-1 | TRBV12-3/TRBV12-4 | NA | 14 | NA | TGTGCCAGCAGCCCGCCGGGACTGAACACTGAAGCTTTCTTT | CASSPPGLNTEAFF
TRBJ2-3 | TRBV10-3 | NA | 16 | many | TGTGCCATCAGTGAGTCCCCGGTACCAGGCACAGATACGCAGTATTTT | CAISESPVPGTDTQYF
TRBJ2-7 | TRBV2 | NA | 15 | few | TGTGCCAGCAGTGAAGGTGGGGATAGGGCCTACGAGCAGTACTTC | CASSEGGDRAYEQYF
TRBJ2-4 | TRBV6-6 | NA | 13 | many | TGTGCCAGCAGTGGACTCGCTGGGGCCATTCAGTACTTC | CASSGLAGAIQYF
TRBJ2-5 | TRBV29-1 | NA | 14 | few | TGCAGCGCCCTGAAGGTGGCTCCCCAAGGGACCCAGTACTTC | CSALKVAPQGTQYF
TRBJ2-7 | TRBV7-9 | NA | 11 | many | TGTGCCAGCAGCTTAACGGACGAGCAGTACTTC | CASSLTDEQYF
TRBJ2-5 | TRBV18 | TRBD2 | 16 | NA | TGTGCCAGCTCACCACTGTCTAGCGGGGAAGGAGAGACCCAGTACTTC | CASSPLSSGEGETQYF
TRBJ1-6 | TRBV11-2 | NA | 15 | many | TGTGCCAGCAGATCGCGCGGGGAACTGATTTCACCCCTCCACTTT | CASRSRGELISPLHF
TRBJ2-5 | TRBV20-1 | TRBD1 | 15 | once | TGCAGTGCTACTACCCCCGGGACAGGGCTGGAGACCCAGTACTTC | CSATTPGTGLETQYF
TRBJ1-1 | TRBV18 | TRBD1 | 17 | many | TGTGCCAGCTCACCAGGATCCCGACAGGGATTGAACACTGAAGCTTTCTTT | CASSPGSRQGLNTEAFF
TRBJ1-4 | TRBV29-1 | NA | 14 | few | TGCAGCGCCCTTGGCAGGGGTAGGGGTGAAAAACTGTTTTTT | CSALGRGRGEKLFF
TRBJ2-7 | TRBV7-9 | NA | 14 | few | TGTGCCAGCAGCTTGGGGGACGTAACCTACGAGCAGTACTTC | CASSLGDVTYEQYF
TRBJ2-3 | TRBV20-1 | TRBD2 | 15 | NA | TGCAGTGAGGCCCCGACTAGCGGGGTCGCAGATACGCAGTATTTT | CSEAPTSGVADTQYF
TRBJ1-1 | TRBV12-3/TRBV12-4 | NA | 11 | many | TGTGCCAGCACCGGCATCACTGAAGCTTTCTTT | CASTGITEAFF
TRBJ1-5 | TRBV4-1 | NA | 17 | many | TGCGCCAGCAGCCAAGATCCCGGACAGAATTTCAATCAGCCCCAGCATTTT | CASSQDPGQNFNQPQHF
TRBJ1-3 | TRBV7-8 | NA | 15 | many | TGTGCCAGCAGCCCCAGGGGAGGATCTGGAAACACCATATATTTT | CASSPRGGSGNTIYF
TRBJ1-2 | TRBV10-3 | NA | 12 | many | TGTGCCATCAGTGTAGTAGGTTATGGCTACACCTTC | CAISVVGYGYTF
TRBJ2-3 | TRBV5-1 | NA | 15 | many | TGCGCCAGCAGCTTGGCCTCCCTCCCAGGAGATACGCAGTATTTT | CASSLASLPGDTQYF
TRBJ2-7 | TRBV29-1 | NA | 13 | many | TGCAGCGTTGAAGACAGGGAAACCTACGAGCAGTACTTC | CSVEDRETYEQYF
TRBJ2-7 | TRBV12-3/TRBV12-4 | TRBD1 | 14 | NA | TGTGCCAGCAGCGGGACAGGGCTCTCCTACGAGCAGTACTTC | CASSGTGLSYEQYF
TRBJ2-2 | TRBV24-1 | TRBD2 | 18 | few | TGTGCCACCGATGTGGTGGGACTAGCGGGGGAGACAACCGGGGAGCTGTTTTTT | CATDVVGLAGETTGELFF
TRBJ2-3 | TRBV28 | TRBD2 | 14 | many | TGTGCCAGCGGGATAGCGGGAAGCACAGATACGCAGTATTTT | CASGIAGSTDTQYF
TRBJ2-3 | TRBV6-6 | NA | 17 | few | TGTGCCAGCAGTTACTCAAACGGGCGGGGGCCCCCAGATACGCAGTATTTT | CASSYSNGRGPPDTQYF
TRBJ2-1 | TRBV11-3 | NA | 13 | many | TGTGCCAGCAGCTTAGCGGCGTACAATGAGCAGTTCTTC | CASSLAAYNEQFF
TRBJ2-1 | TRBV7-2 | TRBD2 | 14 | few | TGTGCCAGCAGCTTAATCGCGGGGGTTAATGAGCAGTTCTTC | CASSLIAGVNEQFF
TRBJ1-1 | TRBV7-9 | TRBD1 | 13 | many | TGTGCCAGCAGCCTGGGACAGAGCACTGAAGCTTTCTTT | CASSLGQSTEAFF
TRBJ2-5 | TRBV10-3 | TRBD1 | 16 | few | TGTGCCACCCGAAGTCCGGGACAGGGGGCCCAAGAGACCCAGTACTTC | CATRSPGQGAQETQYF
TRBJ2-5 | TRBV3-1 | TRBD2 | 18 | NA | TGTGCCAGCAGCCAAGAGGGGAGACTAGCGGGGGTCCAAGAGACCCAGTACTTC | CASSQEGRLAGVQETQYF
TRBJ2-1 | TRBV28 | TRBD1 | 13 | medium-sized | TGTGCCAGCAGTTCGACAGGGGTAAATGAGCAGTTCTTC | CASSSTGVNEQFF
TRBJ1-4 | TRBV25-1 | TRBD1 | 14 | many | TGTGCCAGCAGTGACCCGACAGGGACCGAAAAACTGTTTTTT | CASSDPTGTEKLFF
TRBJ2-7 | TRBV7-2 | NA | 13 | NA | TGTGCCAGCAGCTTAGACAGTGTATACGAGCAGTACTTC | CASSLDSVYEQYF
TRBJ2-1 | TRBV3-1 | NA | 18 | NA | TGTGCCAGCAGCCAAGATTGGCGGCGGGGTAGCTCCTACAATGAGCAGTTCTTC | CASSQDWRRGSSYNEQFF
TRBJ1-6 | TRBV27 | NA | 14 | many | TGTGCCAGCAGTTTTGACTCCCTCAATTCACCCCTCCACTTT | CASSFDSLNSPLHF
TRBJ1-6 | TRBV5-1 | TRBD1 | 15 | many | TGCGCCAGCAGCCAAAGGGACAGGGATAATTCACCCCTCCACTTT | CASSQRDRDNSPLHF
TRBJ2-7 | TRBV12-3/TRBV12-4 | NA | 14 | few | TGTGCCAGCAGGCGGCAGGGGTATTCCCACGAGCAGTACTTC | CASRRQGYSHEQYF
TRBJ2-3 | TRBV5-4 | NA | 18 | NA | TGTGCCAGCAGCTCCGACAATCGGATTACGACTAGCACAGATACGCAGTATTTT | CASSSDNRITTSTDTQYF
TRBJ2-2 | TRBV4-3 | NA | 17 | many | TGCGCCAGCAGCCAAGATGGGGCAGGGCTATATACCGGGGAGCTGTTTTTT | CASSQDGAGLYTGELFF
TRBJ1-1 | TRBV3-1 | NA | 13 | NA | TGTGCCAGCAGCCAAGGTCGCGACACTGAAGCTTTCTTT | CASSQGRDTEAFF
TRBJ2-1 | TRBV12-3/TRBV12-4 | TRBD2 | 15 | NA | TGTGCCAGCAGTCTAGCGGGGGGGCCCTACAATGAGCAGTTCTTC | CASSLAGGPYNEQFF
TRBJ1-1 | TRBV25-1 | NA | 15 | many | TGTGCCAGCAGTGAGGGAGAGGGGAGGGACACTGAAGCTTTCTTT | CASSEGEGRDTEAFF
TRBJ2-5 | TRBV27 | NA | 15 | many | TGTGCCAGCAGTCTTACGGTATCGATAGGAGAGACCCAGTACTTC | CASSLTVSIGETQYF
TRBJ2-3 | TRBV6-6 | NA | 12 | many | TGTGCCAGCAGTCGAACCGGATTTGCGCAGTATTTT | CASSRTGFAQYF
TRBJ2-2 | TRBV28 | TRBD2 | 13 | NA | TGTGCCAGCATGGGAGTAGCGGGCGGGGAGCTGTTTTTT | CASMGVAGGELFF
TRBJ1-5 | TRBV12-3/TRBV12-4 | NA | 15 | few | TGTGCCAGCAGTTTAAGGCAGGGGTACAATCAGCCCCAGCATTTT | CASSLRQGYNQPQHF
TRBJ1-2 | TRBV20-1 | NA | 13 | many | TGCAGTGCTAGAATCCCCACCTACTATGGCTACACCTTC | CSARIPTYYGYTF